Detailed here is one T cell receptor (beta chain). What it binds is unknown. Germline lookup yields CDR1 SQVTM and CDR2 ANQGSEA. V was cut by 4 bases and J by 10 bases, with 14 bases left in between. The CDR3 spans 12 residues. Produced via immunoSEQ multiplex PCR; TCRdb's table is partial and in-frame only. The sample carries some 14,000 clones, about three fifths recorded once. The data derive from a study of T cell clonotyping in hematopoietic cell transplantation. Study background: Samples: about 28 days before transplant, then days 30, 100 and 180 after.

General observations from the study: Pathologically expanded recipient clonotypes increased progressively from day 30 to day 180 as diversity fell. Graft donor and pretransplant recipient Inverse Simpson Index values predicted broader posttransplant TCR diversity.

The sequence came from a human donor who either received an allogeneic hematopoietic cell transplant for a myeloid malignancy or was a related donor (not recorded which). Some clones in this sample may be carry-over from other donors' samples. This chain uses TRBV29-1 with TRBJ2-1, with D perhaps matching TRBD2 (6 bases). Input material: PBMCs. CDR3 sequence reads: CSVVAGFREQFF. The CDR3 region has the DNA TGCAGCGTTGTGGCGGGATTCAGGGAGCAGTTCTTC.